The present T cell receptor (beta chain) was sequenced within a study of cytomegalovirus exposure and HLA in healthy donors. Study as a whole: Earlier, 100 million or so unique TCR beta sequences were recovered from about 179 million T cells by an analysis. Overall study findings and caveats: Researchers left out some V segments, among them TRBV6-2 and TRBV6-3, as indistinguishable.

Germline V CDR1 and CDR2: ENHRY, SYGVKD. The V gene lost 0 bases and the J gene lost 6 bases, with 6 bases spanning the gap. This CDR3 comprises 13 residues. This clone was detected only a few times. Its cognate antigen is unknown. In the PCR, 60 Vbeta and 13 Jbeta primers were used. Produced via immunoSEQ multiplex PCR; TCRdb's table is partial and in-frame only. Here the sample spans about 77,000 clones, approximately 78% being singletons. The sample comprised PBMCs. The chain has TRBV10-3 and TRBJ1-5; D is unresolved. The receptor was isolated from a man aged 35 to 55 in good health and CMV-seronegative. The CDR3 sequence: CAISESGGQPQHF. The CDR3 region has the DNA TGTGCCATCAGTGAGTCGGGAGGTCAGCCCCAGCATTTT.